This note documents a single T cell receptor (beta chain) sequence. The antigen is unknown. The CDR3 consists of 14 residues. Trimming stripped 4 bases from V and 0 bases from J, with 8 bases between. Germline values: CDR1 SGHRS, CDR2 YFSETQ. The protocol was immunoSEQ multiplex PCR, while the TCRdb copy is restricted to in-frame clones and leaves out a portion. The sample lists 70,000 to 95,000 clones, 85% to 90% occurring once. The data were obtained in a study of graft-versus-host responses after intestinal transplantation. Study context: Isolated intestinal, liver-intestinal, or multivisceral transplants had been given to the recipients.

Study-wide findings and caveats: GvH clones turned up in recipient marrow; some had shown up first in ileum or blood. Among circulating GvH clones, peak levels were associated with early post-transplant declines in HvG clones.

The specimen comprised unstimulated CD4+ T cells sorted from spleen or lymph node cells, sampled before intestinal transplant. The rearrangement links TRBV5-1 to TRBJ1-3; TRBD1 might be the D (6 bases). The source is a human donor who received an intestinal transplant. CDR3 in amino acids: CASSRDNSGNTIYF. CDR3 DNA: TGCGCCAGCAGCCGGGACAACTCTGGAAACACCATATATTTT.